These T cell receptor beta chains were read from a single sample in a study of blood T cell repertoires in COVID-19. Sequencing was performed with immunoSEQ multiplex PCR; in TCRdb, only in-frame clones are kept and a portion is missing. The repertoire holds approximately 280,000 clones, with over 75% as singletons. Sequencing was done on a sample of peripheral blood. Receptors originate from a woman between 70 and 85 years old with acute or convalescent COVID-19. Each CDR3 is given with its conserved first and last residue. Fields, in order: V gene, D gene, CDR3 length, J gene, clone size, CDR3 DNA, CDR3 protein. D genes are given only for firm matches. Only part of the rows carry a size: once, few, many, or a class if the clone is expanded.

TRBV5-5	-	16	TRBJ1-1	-	TGTGCCAGCAGCTTCACCGGGACACGGGCGAACACTGAAGCTTTCTTT	CASSFTGTRANTEAFF
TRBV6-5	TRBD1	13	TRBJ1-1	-	TGTGCCAGCAGTCTGAGGGGGCGGGGTGAAGCTTTCTTT	CASSLRGRGEAFF
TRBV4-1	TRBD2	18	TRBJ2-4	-	TGCGCCAGCAGCCAAGCCCCCGTCCGGGGGGGTTGGGGTCACATTCAGTACTTC	CASSQAPVRGGWGHIQYF
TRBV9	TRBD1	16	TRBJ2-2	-	TGTGCCAGCAGCGCCGGGACAGGGGCGTCCACCGGGGAGCTGTTTTTT	CASSAGTGASTGELFF
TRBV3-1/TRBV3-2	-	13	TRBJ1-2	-	TGTGCCAGCAGCCAAGATCAGGCCTATGGCTACACCTTC	CASSQDQAYGYTF
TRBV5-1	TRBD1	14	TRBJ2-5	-	TGCGCCAGCAGCGGGACAGGGGGGAGGGAGACCCAGTACTTC	CASSGTGGRETQYF
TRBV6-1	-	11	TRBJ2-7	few	TGTGCCAGCAGTGAAGAGGGAGCTCCAAGGTTT	CASSEEGAPRF
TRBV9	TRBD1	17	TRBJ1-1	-	TGTGCCAGCAGCGACCCAAAAGGACAGGGCCTACGGACTGAAGCTTTCTTT	CASSDPKGQGLRTEAFF
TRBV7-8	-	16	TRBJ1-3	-	TGTGCCAGCAGCTCCGACATCTTCCCCTCTGGAAACACCATATATTTT	CASSSDIFPSGNTIYF
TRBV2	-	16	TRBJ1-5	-	TGTGCCAGCAGGGTCGACCCGGGAAGGGTCAATCAGCCCCAGCATTTT	CASRVDPGRVNQPQHF
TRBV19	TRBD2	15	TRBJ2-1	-	TGTGCCAGTAGTCGGAGCGGGGGGGGAAACAATGAGCAGTTCTTC	CASSRSGGGNNEQFF
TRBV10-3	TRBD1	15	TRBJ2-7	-	TGTGCCATCAGTTACACAGGGGGAGGAACCTACGAGCAGTACTTC	CAISYTGGGTYEQYF
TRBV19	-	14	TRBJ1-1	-	TGTGCCAGTAGCCCCCCCAGGGCTGGGAATGAAGCTTTCTTT	CASSPPRAGNEAFF
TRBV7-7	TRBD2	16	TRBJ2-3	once	TGTGCCAGCAGCCTCGGGACTAGCGGGGGCACAGATACGCAGTATTTT	CASSLGTSGGTDTQYF
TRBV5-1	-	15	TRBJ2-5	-	TGCGCCAGCAGCTTAGATACAGGCCCCGAAGAGACCCAGTACTTC	CASSLDTGPEETQYF
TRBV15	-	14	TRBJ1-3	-	TGTGCCACCAGCAGAGAGGGCACCGGAAACACCATATATTTT	CATSREGTGNTIYF
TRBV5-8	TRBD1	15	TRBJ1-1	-	TGTGCCAGCAGCCCGAAGGGACAGGGCCGGACTGAAGCTTTCTTT	CASSPKGQGRTEAFF
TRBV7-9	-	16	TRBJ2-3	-	TGTGCCAGCAGCTTAGCGGTTCCTAGCTGGGCAGATACGCAGTATTTT	CASSLAVPSWADTQYF